Sequencing of this T cell receptor beta chain was carried out in a study of cytomegalovirus exposure and HLA in healthy donors. Overall study results and limits: Subsequent analysis showed first-cohort TCR clusters tending to co-occur in some 110 validation repertoires.

The data were produced by immunoSEQ multiplex PCR, yet TCRdb's version contains in-frame clones alone and is incomplete. This sample has tens of thousands of clones; just under 95% occur once, and the top ten carry 1.4%. As for this clone: Its antigen is still unknown.

V lost 2 bases, J lost 0 bases, and 8 bases lay in between. The germline gives CDR1 SGHAT, CDR2 FQDESV (reference sequence). The CDR3 loop spans 15 amino acids. This sequence joins TRBV11-1 and TRBJ2-1; D unclear. The clonotype comes from a man aged 18-30 years in good health and CMV-seropositive. Sequences were obtained from PBMCs. The CDR3 coding sequence is TGTGCCAGCAGCTTAATGTGGAGCTCCTACAATGAGCAGTTCTTC. Translation gives CASSLMWSSYNEQFF. Drawing the rest from reference TRBV11-1 and TRBJ2-1, the complete variable domain is EAEVAQSPRYKITEKSQAVAFWCDPISGHATLYWYRQILGQGPELLVQFQDESVVDDSQLPKDRFSAERLKGVDSTLKIQPAELGDSAMYLCASSLMWSSYNEQFFGPGTRLTVL.